The 19 T cell receptor beta chains presented below share a single source sample, sequenced in a study of Tregs in tolerant kidney transplant recipients. Related graft donors supplied nonmyeloablative bone marrow transplants, and mixed chimerism was transient. TCRdb's table, derived via immunoSEQ multiplex PCR, lists solely in-frame clones and lacks some. The profile shows roughly 64,000 clones, over 75% of them singletons. The source material was CD4+ T cells from blood (PBMCs), sampled 6 months after the transplant. The receptors stem from a human patient who received a combined kidney and bone marrow transplant. Some of the T cells might come from the graft donor.

The rearrangement links TRBV10-3 to TRBJ1-1, with D possibly TRBD1 on 6 matching bases. Trimming shortened V by 10 bases and J by 3 bases, and 18 bases separated the two germline ends. Germline values: CDR1 ENHRY, CDR2 SYGVKD. The CDR3 is 14 residues long. The CDR3 sequence: CASRSNRADTEAFF. In DNA, the CDR3 is TGTGCCAGCCGCTCAAACAGGGCGGACACTGAAGCTTTCTTT.

This clone has just a few counts. This chain uses TRBV11-2 with TRBJ2-7; 8 nucleotides line up with TRBD1. Germline values: CDR1 SGHAT, CDR2 FQNNGV. V lost 0 bases and J lost 4; bases outside the gene matches: 2. The length of the CDR3 is 14 residues. In nucleotides, the CDR3 is TGTGCCAGCAGCTTAGACAGGGGGCTATACGAGCAGTACTTC. Translating gives CASSLDRGLYEQYF.

The chain is built from TRBV9 and TRBJ1-1; 7 positions agree with TRBD1. This CDR3 contains 15 residues. The junction had 7 bases not matched to a gene; V was cut back by 0 bases and J by 5 bases. Germline assignment: CDR1 SGDLS and CDR2 YYNGEE. The CDR3 DNA sequence: TGTGCCAGCAGCGTAGACGGGAACAGGGGAACTGAAGCTTTCTTT. Protein sequence: CASSVDGNRGTEAFF.

The rearrangement joins TRBV7-2 to TRBJ1-1; D remains unclear. Trimming took 5 bases from V and 1 from J, leaving 17 bases between them. The length of the CDR3 is 16 residues. Germline CDR1 reads SGHTA; CDR2 reads FQGNSA. CDR3 in amino acids: CASSQGTSRGNTEAFF. CDR3 bases: TGTGCCAGCAGCCAAGGTACATCCCGGGGGAACACTGAAGCTTTCTTT.

The chain uses TRBV2 and TRBJ2-5; a possible D gene is TRBD2 (6 bases). Germline V gene lookup returns CDR1 SNHLY and CDR2 FYNNEI. The CDR3 length is 15 residues. Trimming shortened V by 10 bases and J by 2 bases, and 20 bases separated the two germline ends. The CDR3 sequence: CAISPGSTVQETQYF. For the CDR3, the DNA is TGTGCCATTTCTCCCGGGAGTACGGTACAAGAGACCCAGTACTTC.

This clone has more than one count but fewer than ten. This sequence joins TRBV4-3 and TRBJ2-5; TRBD1 matches at 7 bases. Germline V CDR1 and CDR2: LGHNA, YSLEER. With 2 bases clipped from V and 5 bases from J, the junction kept 5 bases outside the gene matches. The length of the CDR3 is 14 residues. The DNA for the CDR3 is TGCGCCAGCAGCCAAACGGACAGGCCTGAGACCCAGTACTTC. This encodes CASSQTDRPETQYF.

The rearrangement uses TRBV19 and TRBJ1-1; no firm D call. Looked up from germline, CDR1 is LNHDA and CDR2 is SQIVND (reference sequence). The CDR3 is 14 amino acids. The germline V and J ends were trimmed by 6 bases and 0 bases, with 11 bases remaining between them. The DNA for the CDR3 is TGTGCCAGTAGAGTTGGGCCCATGAACACTGAAGCTTTCTTT. This codes for CASRVGPMNTEAFF.

V usage is TRBV4-2 and J usage is TRBJ2-2, with TRBD1 as a possible D gene (6 bases). V lost 8 bases and J lost 2, with 6 bases in between. The CDR3 is 12 amino acids. The germline V gene has CDR1 LGHNA and CDR2 YNFKEQ. The CDR3 spells CASGTNTGELFF. CDR3 sequence (DNA): TGTGCCAGCGGGACAAACACCGGGGAGCTGTTTTTT.

V and J are TRBV27 and TRBJ2-3; TRBD1 aligns across 9 bases. The V gene's germline CDR1 is MNHEY and CDR2 SMNVEV (reference sequence). CDR3 length: 15 residues. Germline trimming cut 7 bases from V and 7 bases from J; bases unmatched to any gene: 12. The CDR3 spells CASKYKGQGFYTQYF. CDR3 in DNA: TGTGCCAGCAAGTATAAGGGACAGGGCTTCTATACGCAGTATTTT.

This rearrangement joins TRBV5-4 to TRBJ2-5; D is possibly TRBD2 (5 bases). This CDR3 is 13 amino acids long. Between the trimmed V and J ends, which lost 0 bases and 5 bases, there was a span of 8 bases. The germline V gene has CDR1 SGHNT and CDR2 YYREEE (reference sequence). For the CDR3, the DNA is TGTGCCAGCAGCTTGGCGGGGTCCGAGACCCAGTACTTC. It yields the protein CASSLAGSETQYF.

In nucleotides, the CDR3 is TGTGCCAGCTCACCATTCGCGACACTTATTAAAAACATTCAGTACTTC. It is translated as CASSPFATLIKNIQYF. The rearrangement uses TRBV18 and TRBJ2-4; D is unclear. Germline CDR1 reads KGHSH; CDR2 reads LQKENI. V gave up 2 bases and J gave up 4 bases, with 15 bases separating them. The CDR3 contains 16 residues.

V usage is TRBV18 and J usage is TRBJ1-5, with D unresolved. The CDR3 spans 13 residues. Per the germline V gene, CDR1 is KGHSH and CDR2 is LQKENI. Trimming stripped 2 bases from V and 3 bases from J, with 5 bases between. This CDR3 reads CASSPGPNQPQHF. The CDR3 DNA is TGTGCCAGCTCACCAGGGCCCAATCAGCCCCAGCATTTT.

As concerns this clone: Relative to the germline gene, one junction end is altered; a read error may explain this. This same CDR3 is encoded by further DNA sequences in the sample. This rearrangement joins TRBV7-2 to TRBJ1-6, with TRBD1 identical over 10 bases. Germline CDR1 is SGHTA and CDR2 is FQGNSA. The CDR3 is 18 amino acids. CDR3 protein: CASSPGVATGGGNSPLHF. For the CDR3, the DNA is TGTGCCAGCAGCCCAGGGGTTGCGACAGGGGGCGGAAATTCCCCCCTCCACTTT.

V usage is TRBV13 and J usage is TRBJ2-1; 12 bases match TRBD2. The CDR3 has 18 residues. Germline-derived CDR1 and CDR2 are PRHDT and FYEKMQ (reference sequence). Trimming took 0 bases from V and 6 from J; bases not matched to a gene: 9. The CDR3 region is CASSLGPSSGRAVNEQFF. CDR3 coding DNA: TGTGCCAGCAGCTTAGGGCCTTCTAGCGGGAGGGCCGTCAATGAGCAGTTCTTC.

This clone has a handful of counts. The chain is built from TRBV6-6 and TRBJ1-5; D not resolved. Trimming removed 0 bases from V and 8 bases from J, with 8 bases in between. The germline gives CDR1 MNHNY, CDR2 SVGAGI (reference sequence). The CDR3 is made up of 13 amino acids. CDR3 sequence (DNA): TGTGCCAGCAGTTACTCCCCTTCAGAGCCCCAGCATTTT. Translated, it gives CASSYSPSEPQHF.

The V gene is TRBV4-3, the J gene TRBJ2-1; TRBD1 agrees at 8 bases. CDR1 and CDR2 from the germline V gene are LGHNA and YSLEER. The length of the CDR3 is 16 residues. V lost 0 bases and J lost 8; bases outside the gene matches: 9. CDR3 loop: CASSQETPPGGHEQFF. The CDR3 DNA reads TGCGCCAGCAGCCAAGAAACTCCCCCAGGGGGCCATGAGCAGTTCTTC.

V usage is TRBV10-3 and J usage is TRBJ2-5; D is perhaps TRBD2 (5 bases). CDR1 ENHRY and CDR2 SYGVKD come from the germline V gene. V was pared by 2 bases and J by 4 bases, with 14 bases between. The CDR3 loop spans 15 amino acids. CDR3 sequence: CAISEIVASGETQYF. The DNA of the CDR3 is TGTGCCATCAGTGAGATAGTTGCAAGCGGAGAGACCCAGTACTTC.

A remark on this clone: Other DNA sequences in the sample encode the same CDR3. The chain has TRBV7-2 and TRBJ1-6, with 7 bases aligning to TRBD1. Germline V gene sequence: CDR1 SGHTA, CDR2 FQGNSA. This CDR3 is 15 amino acids long. V trimming: 5 bases; J trimming: 7 bases; junction bases outside the gene matches: 8. The CDR3 coding sequence is TGTGCCAGCAGCCTCCGGACAGGCTCGAATTCACCCCTCCACTTT. This translates into CASSLRTGSNSPLHF.

The chain links TRBV5-6 to TRBJ1-1; D call uncertain. The CDR3 has 12 amino acids. The germline CDR1 and CDR2 sequences are SGHDT and YYEEEE. V gave up 1 base and J gave up 11 bases, with 12 bases separating them. The DNA of the CDR3 is TGTGCCAGCAGCTTGATCGGGATGCTCGCTTTCTTT. It encodes CASSLIGMLAFF. Full variable domain (rest looked up from reference TRBV5-6 and TRBJ1-1): DAGVTQSPTHLIKTRGQQVTLRCSPKSGHDTVSWYQQALGQGPQFIFQYYEEEERQRGNFPDRFSGHQFPNYSSELNVNALLLGDSALYLCASSLIGMLAFFGQGTRLTVV.